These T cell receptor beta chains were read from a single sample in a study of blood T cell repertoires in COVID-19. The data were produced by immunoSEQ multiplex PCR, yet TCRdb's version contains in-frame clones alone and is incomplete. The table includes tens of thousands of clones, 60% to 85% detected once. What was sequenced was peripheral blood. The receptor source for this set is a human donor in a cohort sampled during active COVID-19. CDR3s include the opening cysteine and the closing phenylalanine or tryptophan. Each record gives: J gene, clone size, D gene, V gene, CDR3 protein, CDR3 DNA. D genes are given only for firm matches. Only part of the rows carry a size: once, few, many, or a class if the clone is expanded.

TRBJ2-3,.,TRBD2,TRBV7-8,CASSGRTSGGTDTQYF,TGTGCCAGCAGCGGAAGGACTAGCGGGGGCACAGATACGCAGTATTTT
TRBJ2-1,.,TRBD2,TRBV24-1,CATSDSAGSGRADEQFF,TGTGCCACCAGTGATTCCGCGGGTAGCGGGAGGGCCGATGAGCAGTTCTTC
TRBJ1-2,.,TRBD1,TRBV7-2,CASSPTGASSYGYTF,TGTGCCAGCAGTCCTACAGGGGCCTCCTCCTATGGCTACACCTTC
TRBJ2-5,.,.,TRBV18,CASSLRDYPQETQYF,TGTGCCAGCTCACTGAGGGATTATCCTCAAGAGACCCAGTACTTC
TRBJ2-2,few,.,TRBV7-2,CASSWADIGVGGELFF,TGTGCCAGCAGCTGGGCCGATATAGGGGTGGGCGGGGAGCTGTTTTTT
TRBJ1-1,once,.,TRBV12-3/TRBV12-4,CASKPRDGGDAFF,TGTGCCAGCAAGCCCCGGGACGGGGGTGACGCTTTCTTT
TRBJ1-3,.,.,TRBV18,CASSQLGSGQYPGNTIYF,TGTGCCAGCTCACAGTTAGGCTCCGGACAATATCCTGGAAACACCATATATTTT
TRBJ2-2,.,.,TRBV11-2,CASSLNRERSTGELFF,TGTGCCAGCAGCCTCAACCGGGAGCGAAGTACCGGGGAGCTGTTTTTT
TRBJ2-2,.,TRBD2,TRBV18,CASSPPVAGEHTGELFF,TGTGCCAGCTCACCACCGGTGGCGGGAGAGCACACCGGGGAGCTGTTTTTT
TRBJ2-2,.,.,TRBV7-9,CASSLSGELFF,TGTGCCAGCAGCTTATCAGGGGAGCTGTTTTTT
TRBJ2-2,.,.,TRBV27,CASSQQTGRSGELFF,TGTGCCAGCAGTCAACAGACAGGAAGGTCAGGGGAGCTGTTTTTT
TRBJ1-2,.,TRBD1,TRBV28,CASSPPTGLGYGYTF,TGTGCCAGCAGCCCCCCGACAGGGCTTGGGTATGGCTACACCTTC
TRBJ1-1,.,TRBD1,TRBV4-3,CASSQDPQRGQAFF,TGCGCCAGCAGCCAAGACCCCCAGAGGGGGCAAGCTTTCTTT
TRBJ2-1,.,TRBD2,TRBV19,CASNVGSGGANEQFF,TGTGCCAGTAACGTAGGAAGCGGGGGGGCGAATGAGCAGTTCTTC
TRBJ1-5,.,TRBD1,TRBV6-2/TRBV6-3,CASSRQGAYQPQHF,TGTGCCAGCAGCCGACAGGGAGCCTATCAGCCCCAGCATTTT
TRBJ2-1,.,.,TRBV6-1,CASSEQGWDEQFF,TGTGCCAGCAGTGAACAGGGATGGGATGAGCAGTTCTTC
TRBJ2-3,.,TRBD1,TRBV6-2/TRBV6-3,CASSFLDREKDTQYF,TGTGCCAGCAGTTTCCTCGACAGGGAAAAAGATACGCAGTATTTT
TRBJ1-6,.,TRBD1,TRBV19,CASSTQTGFASPLHF,TGTGCCAGTAGTACACAGACAGGGTTTGCTTCACCCCTCCACTTT
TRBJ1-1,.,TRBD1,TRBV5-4,CASSFGGTDRGYGAFF,TGTGCCAGCAGCTTCGGGGGAACGGACAGGGGGTATGGAGCTTTCTTT
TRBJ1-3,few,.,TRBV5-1,CASSLAVSGNTIYF,TGCGCCAGCAGCTTGGCGGTCTCTGGAAACACCATATATTTT
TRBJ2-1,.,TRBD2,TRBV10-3,CAISGLAGGTYNEQFF,TGTGCCATCAGTGGGTTGGCGGGAGGTACCTACAATGAGCAGTTCTTC
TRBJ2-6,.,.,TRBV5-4,CASSPDRQGANVLTF,TGTGCCAGCAGCCCCGATCGACAGGGGGCCAACGTCCTGACTTTC
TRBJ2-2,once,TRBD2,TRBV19,CASTALPGGGANTGELFF,TGTGCCAGTACGGCTCTACCTGGGGGAGGGGCGAACACCGGGGAGCTGTTTTTT
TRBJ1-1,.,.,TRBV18,CASSPLQGETEAFF,TGTGCCAGCTCACCACTCCAGGGTGAGACTGAAGCTTTCTTT
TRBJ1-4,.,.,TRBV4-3,CASSQEQANEKLFF,TGCGCCAGCAGCCAAGAACAGGCTAATGAAAAACTGTTTTTT
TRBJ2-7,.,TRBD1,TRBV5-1,CASSWGQAVEQYF,TGCGCCAGCAGCTGGGGACAGGCTGTCGAGCAGTACTTC
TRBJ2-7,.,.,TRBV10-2,CASSETGRSSYEQYF,TGCGCCAGCAGTGAGACAGGCCGAAGCTCCTACGAGCAGTACTTC
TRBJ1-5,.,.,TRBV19,CASRGGSLPQHF,TGTGCCAGTAGGGGGGGTTCGCTGCCCCAGCATTTT
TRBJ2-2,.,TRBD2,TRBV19,CASSRTRGTGELFF,TGTGCCAGTAGCCGGACTAGAGGTACCGGGGAGCTGTTTTTT
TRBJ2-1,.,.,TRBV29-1,CSVAPPGDYNEQFF,TGCAGCGTGGCCCCTCCCGGAGATTACAATGAGCAGTTCTTC
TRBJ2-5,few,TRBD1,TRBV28,CASSNRGEETQYF,TGTGCCAGCAGTAACAGGGGGGAAGAGACCCAGTACTTC
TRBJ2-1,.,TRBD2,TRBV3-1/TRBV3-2,CASSQVWASGLSSYNEQFF,TGTGCCAGCAGCCAAGTCTGGGCTAGCGGGTTGAGCTCCTACAATGAGCAGTTCTTC
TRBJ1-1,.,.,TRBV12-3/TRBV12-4,CASSLGQPGEAFF,TGTGCCAGCAGTTTAGGGCAGCCGGGTGAAGCTTTCTTT
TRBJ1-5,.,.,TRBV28,CASSPGVSNQPQHF,TGTGCCAGCAGTCCAGGGGTTAGCAATCAGCCCCAGCATTTT
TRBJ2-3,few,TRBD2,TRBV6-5,CASSPGTSDTDTQYF,TGTGCCAGCAGTCCAGGGACTAGCGACACAGATACGCAGTATTTT
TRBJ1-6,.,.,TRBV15,CATSGLANSPLHF,TGTGCCACCAGCGGCCTCGCTAATTCACCCCTCCACTTT
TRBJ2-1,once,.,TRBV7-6,CASSLGGGAYNEQFF,TGTGCCAGCAGCTTAGGTGGGGGCGCGTACAATGAGCAGTTCTTC
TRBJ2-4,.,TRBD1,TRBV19,CASSADRGASNIQYF,TGTGCCAGTAGTGCGGACAGGGGGGCCTCAAACATTCAGTACTTC
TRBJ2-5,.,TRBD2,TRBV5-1,CASSALAGGPAETQYF,TGCGCCAGCAGCGCACTAGCGGGAGGGCCAGCCGAGACCCAGTACTTC
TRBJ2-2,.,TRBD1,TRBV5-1,CASSLSGRGRGGTGELFF,TGCGCCAGCAGCTTGAGTGGTAGGGGGCGAGGAGGCACCGGGGAGCTGTTTTTT
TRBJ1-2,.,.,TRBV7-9,CASSLGGGLGYTF,TGTGCCAGCAGCTTAGGTGGTGGGCTTGGCTACACCTTC
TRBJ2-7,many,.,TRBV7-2,CASTSETGQFYEQYF,TGTGCCAGCACCTCAGAAACTGGACAGTTCTACGAGCAGTACTTC
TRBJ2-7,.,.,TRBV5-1,CASSFAGGYEQYF,TGCGCCAGCAGCTTTGCGGGCGGCTACGAGCAGTACTTC
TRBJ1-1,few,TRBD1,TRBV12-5,CASGHPTGINTEAFF,TGTGCTAGTGGCCACCCGACAGGGATAAACACTGAAGCTTTCTTT
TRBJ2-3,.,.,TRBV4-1,CASSAGRGSTDTQYF,TGCGCCAGCAGCGCGGGCCGGGGAAGCACAGATACGCAGTATTTT
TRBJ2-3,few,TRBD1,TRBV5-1,CASSLGTANTDTQYF,TGCGCCAGCAGCCTGGGGACAGCTAACACAGATACGCAGTATTTT
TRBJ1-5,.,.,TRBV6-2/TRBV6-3,CASSVGQSSNQPQHF,TGTGCCAGCAGCGTTGGACAGTCTAGCAATCAGCCCCAGCATTTT
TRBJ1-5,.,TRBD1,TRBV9,CASSVTGGPNQPQHF,TGTGCCAGCAGCGTAACAGGGGGTCCGAATCAGCCCCAGCATTTT
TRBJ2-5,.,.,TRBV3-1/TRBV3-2,CASSQVRGPETQYF,TGTGCCAGCAGCCAAGTAAGGGGCCCAGAGACCCAGTACTTC